This passage covers 8 T cell receptor beta chains from one sample sequenced in a study of T cell responses to AZD1222 COVID-19 vaccine. TCRdb keeps only in-frame clones here, not all; method: immunoSEQ multiplex PCR. The sample lists 65,000 to 70,000 clones, around 78% occurring once. The sequenced sample was peripheral blood, obtained 28 days after the second AZD1222 dose. The receptor set was obtained from an adult who received the AZD1222 COVID-19 vaccine.

V is TRBV19 and J is TRBJ1-1; weak D call: TRBD1 (6 bases). Trimming stripped 7 bases from V and 4 bases from J, with 16 bases between. This CDR3 has 14 residues. Germline V gives CDR1 LNHDA, CDR2 SQIVND (reference sequence). CDR3 sequence: CASNNPNRATEAFF. DNA for the CDR3: TGTGCCAGTAACAACCCAAACAGGGCCACTGAAGCTTTCTTT.

The chain joins TRBV2 to TRBJ1-1; D not resolved. CDR3 length equals 14 residues. V shed 3 bases and J shed 3 bases, with 11 bases lying between them. The germline V gene encodes CDR1 SNHLY and CDR2 FYNNEI. CDR3 DNA: TGTGCCAGCAGTGAGATTGGGCTAGACACTGAAGCTTTCTTT. Amino acid sequence: CASSEIGLDTEAFF.

The rearrangement links TRBV6-6 to TRBJ2-5; no definite D call. Germline V gene data show CDR1 as MNHNY and CDR2 as SVGAGI (reference sequence). The CDR3 is 15 amino acids. Trimming pared 6 bases from V and 7 bases from J, leaving 21 bases between. CDR3 protein: CASSPQQGPWGTQYF. CDR3 bases: TGTGCCAGCAGCCCCCAGCAAGGCCCATGGGGGACCCAGTACTTC.

V usage is TRBV5-4 and J usage is TRBJ1-2; TRBD1 is a possible D gene (5 bases). Germline V gene sequence: CDR1 SGHNT, CDR2 YYREEE (reference sequence). The CDR3 totals 12 residues. The V and J ends lost 0 bases and 8 bases respectively, with 8 bases between them. This chain's CDR3 is CASSLDRWGYTF. CDR3 nucleotides: TGTGCCAGCAGCTTGGACAGGTGGGGCTACACCTTC.

V is TRBV6-1 and J is TRBJ1-5, with 7 positions matching TRBD1. After removal of 4 bases from V and 0 bases from J, the junction contained 15 bases not matched to a gene. CDR1 is MNHNS and CDR2 is SASEGT in the germline V gene. This CDR3 is 19 amino acids long. The CDR3, as DNA: TGTGCCAGCAGTGTCAGGCGGGCAGGGGGAAGTAGTAGCAATCAGCCCCAGCATTTT. As protein: CASSVRRAGGSSSNQPQHF.

The V gene is TRBV5-1, the J gene TRBJ2-2, with D uncertain. With 2 bases removed from V and 0 bases from J, the gap between germline ends came to 8 bases. This CDR3 contains 15 residues. CDR1 and CDR2 (germline): SGHRS, YFSETQ. CDR3 residues: CASSLSLSNTGELFF. CDR3 DNA: TGCGCCAGCAGCTTATCGCTATCGAACACCGGGGAGCTGTTTTTT. Together with reference TRBV5-1 and TRBJ2-2, the CDR3 gives the full variable domain: KAGVTQTPRYLIKTRGQQVTLSCSPISGHRSVSWYQQTPGQGLQFLFEYFSETQRNKGNFPGRFSGRQFSNSRSEMNVSTLELGDSALYLCASSLSLSNTGELFFGEGSRLTVL.

The chain joins TRBV5-1 to TRBJ2-3; a possible D gene is TRBD1 (6 bases). The CDR3 is 12 amino acids. With 3 bases removed from V and 6 bases from J, the gap between germline ends came to 8 bases. Germline-derived CDR1 and CDR2 are SGHRS and YFSETQ. The CDR3 DNA follows: TGCGCCAGCAGCTACCAGGGGGATACGCAGTATTTT. Protein sequence: CASSYQGDTQYF.

This chain joins TRBV7-9 and TRBJ1-1; the match to TRBD1 covers 9 bases. This CDR3 comprises 15 residues. Germline CDR1 is SEHNR and CDR2 is FQNEAQ (reference sequence). The ends lost 2 bases at V and 4 bases at J; junction bases unmatched: 5. The CDR3 reads CASSLTPGQGTEAFF. The CDR3 DNA is TGTGCCAGCAGCTTAACCCCGGGACAGGGCACTGAAGCTTTCTTT.